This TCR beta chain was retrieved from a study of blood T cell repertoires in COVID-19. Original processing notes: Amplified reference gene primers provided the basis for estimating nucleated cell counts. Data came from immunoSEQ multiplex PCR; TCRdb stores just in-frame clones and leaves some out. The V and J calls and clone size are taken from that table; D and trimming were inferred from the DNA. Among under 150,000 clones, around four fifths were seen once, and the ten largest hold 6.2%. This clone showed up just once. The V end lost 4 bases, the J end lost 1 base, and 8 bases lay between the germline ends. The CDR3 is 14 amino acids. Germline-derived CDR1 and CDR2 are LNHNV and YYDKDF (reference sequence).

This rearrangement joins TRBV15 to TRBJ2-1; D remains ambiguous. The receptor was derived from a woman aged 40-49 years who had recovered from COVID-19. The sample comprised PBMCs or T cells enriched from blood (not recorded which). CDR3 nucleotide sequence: TGTGCCACCAGCACCGACATTTCCTACAATGAGCAGTTCTTC. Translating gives CATSTDISYNEQFF.